This T cell receptor (beta chain) comes out of a study of cytomegalovirus exposure and HLA in healthy donors. Concerning this clone itself: Its antigen is currently unknown.

Study results and limitations: Three chains linked to CMV were shown in vitro to be specific for CMV antigens. The classifier was said to identify cytomegalovirus status with high specificity and sensitivity. Subsequent analysis showed first-cohort TCR clusters tending to co-occur in over a hundred validation repertoires.

Trimming at V came to 3 bases and at J to 5 bases, leaving 9 bases not matched to a gene. This CDR3 has 15 residues. Germline V lookup: CDR1 LGHNT, CDR2 FRNRAP. TCRdb's table, derived via immunoSEQ multiplex PCR, lists solely in-frame clones and lacks some. The sample has some 100,000 clones; 86% are singletons. Sequencing was performed on PBMCs. The clonotype was recovered from a man aged 18 to 35 in good health and CMV-seronegative. V is TRBV12-5 and J is TRBJ2-5; 7 bases line up with TRBD2. CDR3 protein: CASGLGREYGETQYF. The CDR3 DNA reads TGTGCTAGTGGTTTAGGGCGGGAGTACGGTGAGACCCAGTACTTC. Variable domain in full (rest from reference TRBV12-5 and TRBJ2-5): DARVTQTPRHKVTEMGQEVTMRCQPILGHNTVFWYRQTMMQGLELLAYFRNRAPLDDSGMPKDRFSAEMPDATLATLKIQPSEPRDSAVYFCASGLGREYGETQYFGPGTRLLVL.